This TCR beta chain was sequenced for a study of blood T cell repertoires in COVID-19. Study as a whole: The United States, Italy and Spain were the sources of the acute and convalescent COVID-19 samples.

Assay used: immunoSEQ multiplex PCR; TCRdb lists only in-frame clones, some missing. The sample holds roughly 500,000 clones, 70% to 90% seen once. Trimming left V 7 bases short and J 2 bases short, with 12 bases between. Germline CDR1 reads KGHDR; CDR2 reads SFDVKD. This CDR3 spans 14 amino acids. This rearrangement joins TRBV24-1 to TRBJ2-3; the D gene is possibly TRBD2 (5 bases). This sequence was found in a woman aged 55-70 years who had recovered from COVID-19. The sample was PBMCs or T cells enriched from blood (not recorded which). In nucleotides, the CDR3 is TGTGCCACCAGCCCGGCTCGGGACACAGATACGCAGTATTTT. It is translated as CATSPARDTDTQYF.